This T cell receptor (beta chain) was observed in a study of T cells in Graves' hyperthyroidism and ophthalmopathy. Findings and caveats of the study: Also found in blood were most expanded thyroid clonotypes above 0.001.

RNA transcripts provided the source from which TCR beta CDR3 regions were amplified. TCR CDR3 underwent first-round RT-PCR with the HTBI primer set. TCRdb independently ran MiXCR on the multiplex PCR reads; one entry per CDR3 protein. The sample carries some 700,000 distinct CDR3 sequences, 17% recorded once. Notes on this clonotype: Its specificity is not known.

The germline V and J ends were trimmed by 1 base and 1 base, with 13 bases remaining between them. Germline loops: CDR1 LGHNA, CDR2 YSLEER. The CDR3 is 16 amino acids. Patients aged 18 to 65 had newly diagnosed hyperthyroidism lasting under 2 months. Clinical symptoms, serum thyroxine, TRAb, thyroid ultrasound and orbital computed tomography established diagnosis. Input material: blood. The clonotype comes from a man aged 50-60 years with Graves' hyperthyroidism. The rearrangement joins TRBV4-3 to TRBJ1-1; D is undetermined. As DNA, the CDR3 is TGCGCCAGCAGCCAAGTCGGTAGACACCCGAACACTGAAGCTTTCTTT. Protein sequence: CASSQVGRHPNTEAFF.